This TCR beta chain is from a study of early T cells in non-severe SARS-CoV-2 infection. This clonotype has a count of ten or more. TCRdb re-derived calls from the 5' RACE reads in MiXCR, one entry per CDR3 protein. This sample carries approximately 70,000 distinct CDR3 sequences, 12% to 15% of them seen once, and the ten largest clones take more than 13%. The receptor was derived from an adult who was a healthcare worker with PCR-confirmed SARS-CoV-2 infection or an uninfected control (not recorded which). The sample was whole blood.

This CDR3 is CASSPTDNYGYTF. CDR3 DNA sequence: TGTGCCAGCAGCCCGACTGATAACTATGGCTACACCTTC. The V gene is TRBV9, the J gene TRBJ1-2; D is ambiguous. Trimming shortened V by 4 bases and J by 1 base, and 8 bases separated the two germline ends. The length of the CDR3 is 13 residues. CDR1 and CDR2 (germline): SGDLS, YYNGEE. The whole variable domain, filled in from reference TRBV9 and TRBJ1-2, reads DSGVTQTPKHLITATGQRVTLRCSPRSGDLSVYWYQQSLDQGLQFLIQYYNGEERAKGNILERFSAQQFPDLHSELNLSSLELGDSALYFCASSPTDNYGYTFGSGTRLTVV.